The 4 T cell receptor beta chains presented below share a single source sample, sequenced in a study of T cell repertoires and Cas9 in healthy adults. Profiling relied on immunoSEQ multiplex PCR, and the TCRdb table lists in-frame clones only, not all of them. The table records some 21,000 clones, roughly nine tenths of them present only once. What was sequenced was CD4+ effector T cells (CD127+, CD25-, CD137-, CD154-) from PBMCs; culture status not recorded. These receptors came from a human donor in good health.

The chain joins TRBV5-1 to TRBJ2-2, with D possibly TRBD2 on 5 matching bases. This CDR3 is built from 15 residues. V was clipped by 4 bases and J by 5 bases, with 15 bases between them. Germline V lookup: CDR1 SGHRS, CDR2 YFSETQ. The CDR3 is CASSPDPPGTGELFF. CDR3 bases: TGCGCCAGCAGCCCTGACCCTCCGGGGACCGGGGAGCTGTTTTTT.

The CDR3 reads CACSGTGYYNEQFF. CDR3 in DNA: TGTGCCTGTTCCGGGACAGGTTATTACAATGAGCAGTTCTTC. The V and J genes are TRBV19 and TRBJ2-1; 8 nucleotides line up with TRBD1. J was trimmed by 4 bases and V by 11 bases; bases with no gene match: 10. This CDR3 comprises 14 residues. Germline V gene data show CDR1 as LNHDA and CDR2 as SQIVND (reference sequence).

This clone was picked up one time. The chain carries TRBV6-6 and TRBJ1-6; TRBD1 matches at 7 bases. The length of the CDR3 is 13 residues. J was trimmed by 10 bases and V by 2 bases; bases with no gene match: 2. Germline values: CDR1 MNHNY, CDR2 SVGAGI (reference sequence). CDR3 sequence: CASSYDRESPLHF. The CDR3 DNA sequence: TGTGCCAGCAGTTACGACAGGGAATCACCCCTCCACTTT.

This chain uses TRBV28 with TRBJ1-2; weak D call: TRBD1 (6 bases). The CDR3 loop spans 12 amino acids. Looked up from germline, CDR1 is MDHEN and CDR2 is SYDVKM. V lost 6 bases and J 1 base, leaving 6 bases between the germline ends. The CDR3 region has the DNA TGTGCCAGCAGGGACAGTAACTATGGCTACACCTTC. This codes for CASRDSNYGYTF.